The 19 T cell receptor beta chains below were found in one sample sequenced in a study of blood T cells in healthy people across ages. Next came a second PCR, run for about 6 to 12 cycles, which used a sample-barcoded 5' primer along with a J-beta primer mix. TCRdb used MiXCR to reprocess the 5' RACE reads, holding one entry per CDR3 protein. Among around 1.5 million distinct CDR3 sequences listed, 42% were seen once. The material sequenced was blood. The origin of the receptors is a woman aged 18-29 years in good health.

J is TRBJ2-7 and V is TRBV7-2; D is perhaps TRBD1 (6 bases). The V and J ends lost 4 bases and 7 bases respectively, with 23 bases between them. CDR3 length: 16 residues. Germline CDR1 reads SGHTA; CDR2 reads FQGNSA. CDR3 nucleotides: TGTGCCAGCAGCTCAGTTCAACAGGGTCCCGGAGGTGAGCAGTACTTC. Protein: CASSSVQQGPGGEQYF.

The chain uses TRBV2 and TRBJ2-5, with D tentatively TRBD1 (6 bases). V lost 4 bases to trimming and J lost 5 bases, with 11 bases between them. CDR1 and CDR2 from the germline V gene are SNHLY and FYNNEI. CDR3 length equals 13 residues. CDR3 region: CASSGQVGETQYF. CDR3 bases: TGTGCCAGCAGTGGACAGGTCGGGGAGACCCAGTACTTC.

The sample holds a few counts of this clonotype. V and J are TRBV20-1 and TRBJ2-7, with 7 bases fitting TRBD2. With 2 bases clipped from V and 2 bases from J, the junction kept 6 bases outside the gene matches. The germline V gene has CDR1 DFQATT and CDR2 SNEGSKA (reference sequence). CDR3 length equals 14 residues. CDR3 region: CSARLSSGTYEQYF. DNA of the CDR3: TGCAGTGCTAGATTGTCTAGCGGAACCTACGAGCAGTACTTC.

J is TRBJ1-2 and V is TRBV29-1; D is ambiguous. Trimming took off 4 bases at V and 8 bases at J, with 11 bases between the two ends. The CDR3 runs to 11 residues. Germline CDR1 and CDR2: SQVTM and ANQGSEA. CDR3 DNA: TGCAGCGTTGTCAAATCCGGCGGCTACACCTTC. This codes for CSVVKSGGYTF.

This clonotype was recorded a few times. The chain joins TRBV20-1 to TRBJ2-7; TRBD1 matches 8 bases. The J call may not be correct, given that the DNA end is closer to TRBJ2-5. The CDR3 runs to 12 residues. Germline CDR1 reads DFQATT; CDR2 reads SNEGSKA (reference sequence). CDR3 region: CSGTQGGETQYF. The CDR3 DNA reads as TGCAGTGGGACACAGGGGGGAGAGACCCAGTACTTC.

This sequence joins TRBV10-3 and TRBJ2-5, with D perhaps given as TRBD1 or TRBD2 (7 bases each). Trimming shortened V by 4 bases and J by 11 bases, and 26 bases separated the two germline ends. The CDR3 runs to 16 residues. CDR1 is ENHRY, CDR2 SYGVKD, per germline. The CDR3 is CAISGPQGGGGWEQYF. DNA of the CDR3: TGTGCCATCAGTGGTCCTCAGGGAGGGGGCGGTTGGGAGCAGTACTTC.

CDR3 sequence reads: CASSSGQGKSGANVLTF. In DNA, the CDR3 is TGTGCCAGCAGTTCGGGACAGGGAAAGTCTGGGGCCAACGTCCTGACTTTC. The chain recombines TRBV27 with TRBJ2-6, with 9 bases identical to TRBD1. CDR1 is MNHEY and CDR2 is SMNVEV in the germline V gene (reference sequence). J gave up 1 base and V 4 bases, and 5 bases lay outside the gene matches. CDR3 length: 17 amino acids. The full variable domain, rest sourced from reference TRBV27 and TRBJ2-6, is EAQVTQNPRYLITVTGKKLTVTCSQNMNHEYMSWYRQDPGLGLRQIYYSMNVEVTDKGDVPEGYKVSRKEKRNFPLILESPSPNQTSLYFCASSSGQGKSGANVLTFGAGSRLTVL.

V usage is TRBV20-1 and J usage is TRBJ1-5; TRBD1 matches at 7 bases. V trimming: 3 bases; J trimming: 7 bases; junction bases outside the gene matches: 6. CDR3 length: 13 residues. CDR1 DFQATT and CDR2 SNEGSKA come from the germline V gene (reference sequence). CDR3 residues: CSASSGGGQPQHF. The DNA of the CDR3 is TGCAGTGCTAGTTCAGGGGGGGGACAGCCCCAGCATTTT.

Comment on this clonotype: Since a much larger clone is just one base distant, this may be a read error. The chain uses TRBV20-1 and TRBJ2-3, with D perhaps TRBD2 (5 bases). Germline V gene data show CDR1 as DFQATT and CDR2 as SNEGSKA (reference sequence). The CDR3 totals 13 residues. DNA for the CDR3: TGCAGTGCTAGAGGCGCTAGCACAGCTACGCAGTATTTT. Translation: CSARGASTATQYF.

Concerning this clonotype: Compared with germline, one end of the junction differs, possibly owing to a read error. The rearrangement links TRBV2 to TRBJ2-5; 8 nucleotides match TRBD2. Germline V gene lookup returns CDR1 SNHLY and CDR2 FYNNEI. CDR3 length equals 15 residues. The CDR3 loop reads CASSEALAAYNEQYF. The CDR3 DNA follows: TGTGCCAGCAGCGAAGCACTAGCGGCTTACAATGAGCAGTACTTC.

This clonotype was recorded a few times. This chain uses TRBV4-1 with TRBJ1-1; tentatively, D is TRBD1 (5 bases). The CDR3 covers 14 residues. V lost 1 base, J lost 5 bases, and 11 bases lay in between. The V gene's germline CDR1 is MGHRA and CDR2 YSYEKL. The CDR3 DNA reads as TGCGCCAGCAGCCAAGCCTGGGGGGATACTGAAGCTTTCTTT. It is translated as CASSQAWGDTEAFF.

This rearrangement joins TRBV2 to TRBJ2-1; a possible D gene is TRBD1 (5 bases). Trimming removed 8 bases at V and 4 bases at J, with 18 bases between. This CDR3 is 15 amino acids long. Per the germline V gene, CDR1 is SNHLY and CDR2 is FYNNEI. The CDR3 sequence: CASRSQGRSYNEQFF. For the CDR3, the DNA is TGTGCCAGCCGGAGCCAGGGTAGGTCGTACAATGAGCAGTTCTTC.

The J gene is TRBJ2-2, the V gene TRBV5-1; TRBD2 is a possible D gene (6 bases). The CDR3 is 15 amino acids. The germline V and J ends were trimmed by 2 bases and 0 bases, with 8 bases remaining between them. Germline lookup yields CDR1 SGHRS and CDR2 YFSETQ. The CDR3, as DNA: TGCGCCAGCAGCTTCGCGGGGCCGAACACCGGGGAGCTGTTTTTT. This encodes CASSFAGPNTGELFF.

V usage is TRBV2 and J usage is TRBJ1-2; tentatively, D is TRBD1 (5 bases). V was cut by 5 bases and J by 4 bases, with 17 bases left in between. This CDR3 spans 15 amino acids. Germline V CDR1 and CDR2: SNHLY, FYNNEI. For the CDR3, the DNA is TGTGCCAGCAGTCAACGCGGGGCTGCCGGCTATGGCTACACCTTC. Amino acid sequence: CASSQRGAAGYGYTF.

This clonotype appeared many times. One junction end disagrees with the germline gene, perhaps due to a read error. V usage is TRBV7-9 and J usage is TRBJ2-1, with 7 bases fitting TRBD2. From germline, CDR1 is SEHNR and CDR2 FQNEAQ (reference sequence). The CDR3 is made up of 13 amino acids. The CDR3 region has the DNA TGCGCCAGCAGCTTAGGTAGCGGGAATGAGCAGTTCTTC. Protein: CASSLGSGNEQFF.

This clonotype occurred a few times. The chain employs TRBV20-1 and TRBJ2-7, with 10 nucleotides matching TRBD2. Germline assignment: CDR1 DFQATT and CDR2 SNEGSKA (reference sequence). The V and J ends lost 6 bases and 5 bases, in that order; junction bases with no gene match: 13. The CDR3 contains 15 residues. The CDR3 nucleotides are TGCAGTGCAGAGACTAGCGGGCCCTTTAAGAACGAGCAGTACTTC. This codes for CSAETSGPFKNEQYF.

The chain recombines TRBV18 with TRBJ1-6, with D perhaps TRBD1 (6 bases). The CDR3 spans 13 residues. V shed 6 bases and J shed 10 bases, with 13 bases lying between them. Germline CDR1 is KGHSH and CDR2 is LQKENI. Here the CDR3 DNA reads TGTGCCAGCTCGCGTACAGGGCTATCACCCCTCCACTTT. Its protein is CASSRTGLSPLHF.

This clonotype was seen ten or more times. The V call is TRBV7-2, the J call TRBJ2-6, with 9 bases aligning to TRBD1. Germline V gene lookup returns CDR1 SGHTA and CDR2 FQGNSA. The V and J ends lost 5 bases and 10 bases, in that order; junction bases with no gene match: 9. The CDR3 totals 15 residues. The CDR3 loop is CASSPVRGQGNVLTF. The CDR3, as DNA: TGTGCCAGCAGCCCCGTTAGGGGACAGGGAAACGTCCTGACTTTC.

The rearrangement uses TRBV6-2 or TRBV6-3 and TRBJ1-2; weak D call: TRBD1 (5 bases). CDR3 length: 13 amino acids. Trimming pared 11 bases from V and 8 bases from J, leaving 21 bases between. The germline gives CDR1 MNHEY, CDR2 SVGEGT. In DNA, the CDR3 is TGTGCCGGCACCGCGACTCAGGGACGAGGCTACACCTTC. This gives the protein CAGTATQGRGYTF.